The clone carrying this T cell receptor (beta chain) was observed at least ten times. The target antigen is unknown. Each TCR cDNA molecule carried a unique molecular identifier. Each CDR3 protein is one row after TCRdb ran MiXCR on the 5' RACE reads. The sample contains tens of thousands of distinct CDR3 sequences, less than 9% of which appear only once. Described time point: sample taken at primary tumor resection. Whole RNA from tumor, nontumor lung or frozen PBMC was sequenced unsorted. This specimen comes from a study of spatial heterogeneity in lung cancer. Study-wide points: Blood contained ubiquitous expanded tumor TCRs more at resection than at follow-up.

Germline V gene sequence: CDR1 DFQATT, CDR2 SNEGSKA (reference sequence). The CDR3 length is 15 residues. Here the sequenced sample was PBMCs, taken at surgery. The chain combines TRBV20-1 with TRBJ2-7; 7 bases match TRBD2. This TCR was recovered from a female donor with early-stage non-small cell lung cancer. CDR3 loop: CRASAWGGGAYEQYF. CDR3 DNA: TGCAGGGCTTCGGCTTGGGGGGGTGGTGCCTACGAGCAGTACTTC.